The sequence of this T cell receptor (beta chain) was determined in a study of blood T cell repertoires in COVID-19 (dated by TCRdb to 2018 to 2021). As for the study more broadly: The collaborator samples originated in the United States, Italy and Spain and spanned the acute and convalescent phases of COVID-19. The material from the prospective study consisted of cDNA or gDNA derived from T cells, B-cell-depleted T cells, or PBMCs. A freely available public database, intended as a resource for researchers studying the immune response to SARS-CoV-2, is where the repertoires were released. Where available, HLA class I and class II types were obtained from metadata supplied by the sample provider rather than from assay-based typing. The sample metadata nearly always contained a de-identified subject ID, COVID-19 status, age in years and sex. Samples were obtained from the ongoing ImmuneRACE study (first 160 participants) and from 1,254 subjects provided by 6 global collaborators. The dataset comprised deeply sampled blood TCRbeta repertoires from subjects exposed to, actively infected with, or recovered from COVID-19.

The immunoSEQ Assay, a bias-controlled multiplex PCR, was used to amplify TCRbeta CDR3 regions from genomic DNA. The original methods were these. The number of nucleated cells in each sample was estimated from the amplification of reference gene primers within the assay. To quantify the absolute abundance of each unique TCRbeta CDR3 rearrangement, sequence reads were collapsed and filtered. Productive Simpson clonality was computed per sample as the square root of Simpson's diversity index over productive rearrangements. This is the immuneACCESS table as TCRdb keeps it, with only in-frame sequences that have V and J called. A part of the clones is gone; compared with another copy, unresolved V genes explain less than half, and the rest is unexplained. V, J and clone size are taken as reported in that table, and D and trimming were inferred from the DNA itself. The sample profile shows a few hundred thousand clones; 65% to 90% of them were found once. The ten largest account for 8.5% to 12% of the sample.

Study-wide conclusions, independent of this receptor: How much clinical and demographic metadata was included differed by source and by participant, and the metadata was provided uncurated.

Participants in the prospective study were enrolled through a virtual design, were aged roughly 18 to 90 years, and lived in approximately 24 United States geographic areas. In the prospective study, participants were assigned to cohorts based on the clinical history participants reported in a screening survey and a study questionnaire. For ImmuneRACE Cohort 3, a participant was defined as recovered based on two consecutive negative NP/OP PCR tests, clearance by a healthcare professional, or resolution of symptoms. In the prospective study, whole blood, serum and a nasopharyngeal or oropharyngeal swab were collected from each participant by mobile phlebotomists. Over an approximately 2-month period, participants in the prospective study had the option of providing additional blood draws and questionnaires. Prospective study blood samples were shipped either frozen or at room temperature before DNA extraction.

V is pruned by 2 bases and J by 2 bases, leaving 7 bases of the junction without a gene match. In the germline V gene, CDR1 corresponds to SGDLS and CDR2 to YYNGEE. Spanning cysteine to phenylalanine, the CDR3 consists of 15 amino acids. CDR3 DNA only is kept here, 45 bases in frame from base 1. Turning to this clone: Its specific antigen is unknown. Base quality data are lacking; no much larger clone is found one base away.

The receptor was isolated from a woman aged 18 to 35 who had recovered from COVID-19. Sequencing input: PBMCs or T cells enriched from blood (not recorded which). The chain joins TRBV9 to TRBJ2-7; 7 central nucleotides agree with TRBD2. At the DNA level, the sequence is TGTGCCAGCAGCGTCGGACAAGGACTAGCCTACGAGCAGTACTTC. This translates into CASSVGQGLAYEQYF.